Sequencing of this T cell receptor beta chain was carried out in a study of blood T cell repertoires in COVID-19. Background on the study: Specimens from acute and convalescent COVID-19 originated in the United States, Italy and Spain. The cDNA or gDNA used as material had been derived from T cells, B-cell-depleted T cells, or PBMCs.

In the authors' methods: Researchers report that nucleated cell counts were estimated from reference gene primer amplification. The protocol was immunoSEQ multiplex PCR, while the TCRdb copy is restricted to in-frame clones and leaves out a portion. V and J calls plus clone size are reproduced from that table; the DNA served to infer D and trimming. Of some 150,000 clones detected, about 86% appear once; the ten largest clones hold about 3.5%. This clone was found once. Sequencing used peripheral blood. The source is a man aged 65 to 79 with acute or convalescent COVID-19.

The CDR3 protein is CASSRQGPFDDTQYF. Here the CDR3 DNA reads TGTGCCAGTAGCCGGCAGGGCCCTTTTGATGATACGCAGTATTTT. The V call is TRBV19, the J call TRBJ2-3, with D perhaps matching TRBD1 (5 bases). CDR1 and CDR2 (germline): LNHDA, SQIVND (reference sequence). CDR3 length: 15 amino acids. The V end lost 6 bases, the J end lost 6 bases, and 19 bases lay between the germline ends.